This section outlines one TCR beta chain sequence together with its context. What it binds is unknown. The Oncomine TCR Beta short-read assay sequenced DNA from cultured CD4+ T cells. Cultured CD4+ T cells yielded the extracted genomic DNA. TCRdb re-analysed the PCR reads in MiXCR, keeping a single row per CDR3 protein. The table records about 15,000 distinct CDR3 sequences, about three quarters of them present only once. The data were obtained in a study of vaccination and CD4 T cells after COVID-19. Study summary: Median time from second vaccine dose to sampling was roughly 76 days (14 to 241).

Germline CDR1 and CDR2: SGHTA and FQGNSA. V lost 6 bases and J lost 3; bases outside the gene matches: 5. The CDR3 is 14 residues long. Specified treatment: roughly 10-day PBMC culture with coronavirus spike peptide pools or control peptides (ViraFEST assay). Fresh medium (containing IL-2) replaced half the medium on days 3 and 7. This sequence was found in a human donor who had recovered from COVID-19. V gene TRBV7-2 combines with J gene TRBJ1-5; 7 bases map to TRBD1. Sequencing used CD4+ T cells from blood, cultured in vitro. Here the CDR3 DNA reads TGTGCCAGCAGTCGGGACAGTTTCAATCAGCCCCAGCATTTT. The encoded protein is CASSRDSFNQPQHF.